Here is one TCR beta chain with its context. Source study methods: Counts of nucleated cells, estimated from reference gene primer amplification, were obtained. Data came from immunoSEQ multiplex PCR; TCRdb stores just in-frame clones and leaves some out. The DNA was the basis for D and trimming; V, J and clone size are from that table. The data show 20,000 to 25,000 clones, around nine tenths seen once. These data come from a study of blood T cell repertoires in COVID-19. The overall study: Researchers got acute and convalescent COVID-19 samples from the United States, Italy and Spain. From T cells, B-cell-depleted T cells, or PBMCs came the material, which was cDNA or gDNA.

The V segment lost 7 bases and the J segment 9 bases; nucleotides outside the gene matches: 2. Germline V gives CDR1 MNHEY, CDR2 SVGAGI. The CDR3 consists of 13 residues. V gene TRBV6-5 combines with J gene TRBJ2-1; the match to TRBD2 covers 14 bases. The source of this sequence is a human donor with active COVID-19. The donor label of this sample is uncertain. Sequenced sample: peripheral blood. CDR3 nucleotide sequence: TGTGCCAGCAAGACTAGCGGGAGGGCTGAGCAGTTCTTC. Translated, it gives CASKTSGRAEQFF.